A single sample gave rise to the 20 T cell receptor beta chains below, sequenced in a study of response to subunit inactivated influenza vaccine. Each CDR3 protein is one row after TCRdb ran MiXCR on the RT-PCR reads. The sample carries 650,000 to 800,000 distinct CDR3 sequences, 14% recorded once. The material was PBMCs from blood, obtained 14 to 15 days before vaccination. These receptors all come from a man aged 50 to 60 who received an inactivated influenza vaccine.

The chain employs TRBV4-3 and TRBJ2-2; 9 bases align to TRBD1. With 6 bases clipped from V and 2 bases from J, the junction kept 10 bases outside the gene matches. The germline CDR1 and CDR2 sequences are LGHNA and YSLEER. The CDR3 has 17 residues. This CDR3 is CASRNKYRGPNTGELFF. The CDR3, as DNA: TGCGCCAGCAGGAACAAATACAGGGGGCCCAACACCGGGGAGCTGTTTTTT.

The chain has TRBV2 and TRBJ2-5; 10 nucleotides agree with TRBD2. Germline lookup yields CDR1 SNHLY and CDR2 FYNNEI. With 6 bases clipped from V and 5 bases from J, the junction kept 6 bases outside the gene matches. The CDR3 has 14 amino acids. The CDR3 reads CASRIAGGPETQYF. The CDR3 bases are TGTGCCAGCAGGATAGCGGGGGGTCCGGAGACCCAGTACTTC.

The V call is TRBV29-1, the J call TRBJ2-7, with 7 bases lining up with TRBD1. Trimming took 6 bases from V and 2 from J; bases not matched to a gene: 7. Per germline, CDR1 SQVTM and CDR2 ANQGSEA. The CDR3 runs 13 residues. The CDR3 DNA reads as TGCAGCGTGTGGACAGGAACTACCTACGAGCAGTACTTC. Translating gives CSVWTGTTYEQYF.

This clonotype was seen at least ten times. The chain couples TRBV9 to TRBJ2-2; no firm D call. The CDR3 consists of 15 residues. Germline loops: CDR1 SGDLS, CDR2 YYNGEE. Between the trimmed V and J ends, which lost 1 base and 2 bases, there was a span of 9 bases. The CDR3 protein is CASSVQPLNTGELFF. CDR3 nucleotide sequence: TGTGCCAGCAGCGTACAGCCCCTCAACACCGGGGAGCTGTTTTTT.

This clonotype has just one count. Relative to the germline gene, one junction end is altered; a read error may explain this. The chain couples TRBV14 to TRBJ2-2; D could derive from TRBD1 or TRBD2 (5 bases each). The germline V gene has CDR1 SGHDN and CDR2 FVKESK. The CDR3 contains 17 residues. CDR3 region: CAISPGLGLWNTGELFF. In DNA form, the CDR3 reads TGTGCCATCAGCCCGGGGCTCGGGCTATGGAACACCGGGGAGCTGTTTTTT.

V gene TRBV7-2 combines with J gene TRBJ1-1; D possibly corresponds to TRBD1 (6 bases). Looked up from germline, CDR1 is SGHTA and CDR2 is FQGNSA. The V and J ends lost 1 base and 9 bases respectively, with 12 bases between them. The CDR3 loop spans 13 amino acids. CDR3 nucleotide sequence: TGTGCCAGCAGCTTAGATGGACAGTTTAAAGCTTTCTTT. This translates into CASSLDGQFKAFF.

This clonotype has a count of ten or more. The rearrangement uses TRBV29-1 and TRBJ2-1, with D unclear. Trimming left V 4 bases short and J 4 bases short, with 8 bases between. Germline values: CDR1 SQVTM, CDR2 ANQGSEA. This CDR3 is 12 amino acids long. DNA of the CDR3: TGCAGCGTTGGTGGTCGTTACAATGAGCAGTTCTTC. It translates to CSVGGRYNEQFF.

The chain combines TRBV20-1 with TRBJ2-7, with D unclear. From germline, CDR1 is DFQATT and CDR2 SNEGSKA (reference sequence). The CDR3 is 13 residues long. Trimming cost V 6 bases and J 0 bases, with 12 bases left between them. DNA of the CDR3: TGCAGTGCCCCCGACCCGAACTCCTACGAGCAGTACTTC. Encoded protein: CSAPDPNSYEQYF.

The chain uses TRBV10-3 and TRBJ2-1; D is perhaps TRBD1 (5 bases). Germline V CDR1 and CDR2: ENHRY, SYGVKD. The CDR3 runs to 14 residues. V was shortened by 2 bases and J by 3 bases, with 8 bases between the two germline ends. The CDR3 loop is CAISEGAGYNEQFF. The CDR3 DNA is TGTGCCATCAGTGAGGGGGCAGGCTACAATGAGCAGTTCTTC.

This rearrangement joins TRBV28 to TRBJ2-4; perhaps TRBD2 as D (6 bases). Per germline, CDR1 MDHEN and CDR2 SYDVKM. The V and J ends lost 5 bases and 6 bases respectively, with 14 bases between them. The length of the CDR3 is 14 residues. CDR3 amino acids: CASSPQGGLNIQYF. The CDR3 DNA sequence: TGTGCCAGCAGTCCCCAAGGAGGGTTAAACATTCAGTACTTC.

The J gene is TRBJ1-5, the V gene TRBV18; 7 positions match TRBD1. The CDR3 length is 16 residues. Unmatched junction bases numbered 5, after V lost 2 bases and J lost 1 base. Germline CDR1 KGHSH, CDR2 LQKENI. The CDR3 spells CASSPDDRASNQPQHF. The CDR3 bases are TGTGCCAGCTCACCAGATGACAGGGCCAGCAATCAGCCCCAGCATTTT.

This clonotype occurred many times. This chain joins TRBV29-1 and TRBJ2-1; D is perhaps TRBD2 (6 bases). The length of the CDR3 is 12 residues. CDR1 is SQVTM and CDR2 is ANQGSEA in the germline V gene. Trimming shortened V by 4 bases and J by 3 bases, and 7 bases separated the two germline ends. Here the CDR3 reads CSVVRDYNEQFF. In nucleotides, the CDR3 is TGCAGCGTTGTGCGGGACTACAATGAGCAGTTCTTC.

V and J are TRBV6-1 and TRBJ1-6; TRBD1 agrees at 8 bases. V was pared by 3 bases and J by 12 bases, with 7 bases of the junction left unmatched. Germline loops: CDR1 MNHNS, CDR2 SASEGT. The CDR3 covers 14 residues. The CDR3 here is CASSEPGQDLPLHF. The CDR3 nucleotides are TGTGCCAGCAGTGAGCCGGGACAGGATTTACCCCTCCACTTT.

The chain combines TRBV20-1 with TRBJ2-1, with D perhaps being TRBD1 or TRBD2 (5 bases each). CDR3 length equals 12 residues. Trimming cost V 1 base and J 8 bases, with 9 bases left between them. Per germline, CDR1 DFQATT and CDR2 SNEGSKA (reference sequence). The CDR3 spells CSARGGAYEQFF. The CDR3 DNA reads TGCAGTGCTAGAGGAGGGGCCTATGAGCAGTTCTTC.

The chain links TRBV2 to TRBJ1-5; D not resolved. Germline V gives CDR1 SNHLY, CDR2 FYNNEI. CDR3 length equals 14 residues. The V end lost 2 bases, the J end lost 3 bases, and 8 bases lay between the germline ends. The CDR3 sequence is CASSETSVNQPQHF. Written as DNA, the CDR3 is TGTGCCAGCAGTGAAACGTCAGTCAATCAGCCCCAGCATTTT.

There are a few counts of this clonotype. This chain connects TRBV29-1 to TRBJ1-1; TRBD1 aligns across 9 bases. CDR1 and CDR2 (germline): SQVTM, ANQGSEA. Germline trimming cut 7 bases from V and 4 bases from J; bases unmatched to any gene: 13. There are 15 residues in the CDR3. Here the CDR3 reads CSAGTGNLEGTEAFF. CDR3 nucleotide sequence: TGCAGCGCCGGGACAGGGAATTTAGAGGGCACTGAAGCTTTCTTT. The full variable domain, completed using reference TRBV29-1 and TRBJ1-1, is SAVISQKPSRDICQRGTSLTIQCQVDSQVTMMFWYRQQPGQSLTLIATANQGSEATYESGFVIDKFPISRPNLTFSTLTVSNMSPEDSSIYLCSAGTGNLEGTEAFFGQGTRLTVV.

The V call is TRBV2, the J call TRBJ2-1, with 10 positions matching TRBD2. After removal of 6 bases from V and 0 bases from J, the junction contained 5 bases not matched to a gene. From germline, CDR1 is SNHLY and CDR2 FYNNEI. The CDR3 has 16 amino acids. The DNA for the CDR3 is TGTGCCAGCAGGGAACGACTAGCGGGCTCCTACAATGAGCAGTTCTTC. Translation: CASRERLAGSYNEQFF.

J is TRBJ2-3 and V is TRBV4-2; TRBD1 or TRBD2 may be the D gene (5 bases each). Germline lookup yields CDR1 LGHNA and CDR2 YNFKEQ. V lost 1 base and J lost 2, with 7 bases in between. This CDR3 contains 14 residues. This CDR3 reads CASSQAGPTDTQYF. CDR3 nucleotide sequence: TGTGCCAGCAGCCAAGCGGGGCCCACAGATACGCAGTATTTT.

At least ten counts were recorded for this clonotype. CDR3 coding DNA: TGTGCCAGCTCACCTCGGGACAGGGGGCAGGGTCAGCCCCAGCATTTT. It codes for CASSPRDRGQGQPQHF. The J gene is TRBJ1-5, the V gene TRBV18, with 12 nucleotides matching TRBD1. The CDR3 is 16 residues long. With V trimmed by 3 bases and J by 6 bases, 6 bases remained unmatched. Germline-derived CDR1 and CDR2 are KGHSH and LQKENI. Full variable domain (missing parts from reference TRBV18 and TRBJ1-5): NAGVMQNPRHLVRRRGQEARLRCSPMKGHSHVYWYRQLPEEGLKFMVYLQKENIIDESGMPKERFSAEFPKEGPSILRIQQVVRGDSAAYFCASSPRDRGQGQPQHFGDGTRLSIL.

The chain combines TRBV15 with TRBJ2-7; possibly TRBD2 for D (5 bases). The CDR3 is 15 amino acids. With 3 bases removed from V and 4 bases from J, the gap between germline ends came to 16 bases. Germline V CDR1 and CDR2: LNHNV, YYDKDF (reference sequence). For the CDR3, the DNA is TGTGCCACCAGCAGGGAGGATTCCCCGCCGTACGAGCAGTACTTC. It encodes CATSREDSPPYEQYF. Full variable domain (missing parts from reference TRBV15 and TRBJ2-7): DAMVIQNPRYQVTQFGKPVTLSCSQTLNHNVMYWYQQKSSQAPKLLFHYYDKDFNNEADTPDNFQSRRPNTSFCFLDIRSPGLGDTAMYLCATSREDSPPYEQYFGPGTRLTVT.